This is a list of T cell receptor beta chains from one sample in a study of neurological immune-mediated disorders. TCRdb independently ran MiXCR on the 5' RACE reads; one entry per CDR3 protein. Found here are 55,000 to 70,000 distinct CDR3 sequences, approximately 4.6% of them singletons; the top ten hold less than 3.5%. The material sequenced was PBMCs. The receptors were gathered from a woman in her fifties or sixties with multiple sclerosis. Each CDR3 is given with its conserved first and last residue. D genes are given only for firm matches. Part of the rows lack a size; the others show once, few, many or a class for expanded clones.

D gene	V gene	clone size	J gene	CDR3 DNA	CDR3 protein
-	TRBV20-1	-	TRBJ1-5	TGCAGTGCTAGTGGTCCGGGAGCAAAGAATTTT	CSASGPGAKNF
-	TRBV5-1	many	TRBJ2-6	TGCGCCAGCAGCTCCGGGGTGTCTGGGGCCAACGTCCTGACTTTC	CASSSGVSGANVLTF
-	TRBV4-2	many	TRBJ2-3	TGTGCCAGCAGCCAAGATGGGGCCCTTGGCACAGATACGCAGTATTTT	CASSQDGALGTDTQYF
-	TRBV28	many	TRBJ2-6	TGTGCCAGCAGCCTAGGGCTATCTGGGGCCAACGTCCTGACTTTC	CASSLGLSGANVLTF
TRBD1	TRBV20-1	few	TRBJ1-4	TGCAGTGCTTCAGGGGGGACTAATGAAAAACTGTTTTTT	CSASGGTNEKLFF
-	TRBV27	few	TRBJ2-3	TGTGCCAGCAGATTATGGGGCGGGAATGGGGCAGATACGCAGTATTTT	CASRLWGGNGADTQYF
TRBD1	TRBV20-1	many	TRBJ1-6	TGCAGTGTAAGGACAGGGGAGAATTCACCCCTCCACTTT	CSVRTGENSPLHF
-	TRBV5-1	many	TRBJ2-1	TGCGCCAGCAGCGCGGCGACAGAAAATGAGCAGTTCTTC	CASSAATENEQFF
TRBD2	TRBV20-1	few	TRBJ2-5	TGCAGTGCTGATAGCGGGGCGGACCCCGAGGAGACCCAGTACTTC	CSADSGADPEETQYF
TRBD2	TRBV9	many	TRBJ2-5	TGTGCCAGCAGCACACGGGGGGGCCGAGAGACCCAGTACTTC	CASSTRGGRETQYF
TRBD1	TRBV24-1	many	TRBJ2-3	TGTGCCACCAGTGATCAGAACGACAGGGGGCTTTTCGTGGATACGCAGTATTTT	CATSDQNDRGLFVDTQYF
-	TRBV7-8	few	TRBJ1-5	TGTGCCAGCAGCCGGACAGTATTGCAGCCCCAGAATTTT	CASSRTVLQPQNF
TRBD1	TRBV20-1	many	TRBJ1-5	TGCAGTGCCGGTGGGACAGTTAATCAGCCCCAGCATTTT	CSAGGTVNQPQHF
TRBD2	TRBV9	many	TRBJ2-1	TGTGCCAGCAGCGCTCCCGGACTAGCGGGCTACAATGAGCAGTTCTTC	CASSAPGLAGYNEQFF
-	TRBV20-1	many	TRBJ2-3	TGCAGTGCTAGAAAACTAGGGGTTCAGGCAGATACGCAGTATTTT	CSARKLGVQADTQYF
TRBD1	TRBV20-1	-	TRBJ1-5	TGCAGTGCTAGAAGAGCAGGGGGGGTCCCTCAGCCCCAGCATTTT	CSARRAGGVPQPQHF
-	TRBV29-1	medium-sized	TRBJ1-1	TGCAGCGTGGGGGACATGTACACTGAAGCTTTCTTT	CSVGDMYTEAFF
-	TRBV12-3/TRBV12-4	many	TRBJ1-2	TGTGCCAGCAGTTTTAAGCGGAACTATGGCTACACCTTC	CASSFKRNYGYTF
-	TRBV4-2	many	TRBJ1-5	TGTGCCAGCAGCGTCACGACAGGTCTCGCGCCCCAGCATTTT	CASSVTTGLAPQHF
-	TRBV6-2/TRBV6-3	many	TRBJ1-3	TGTGCCAGCAGTTACCCTCGCTGGAGGACCCGGTTACGGAACACCATATATTTT	CASSYPRWRTRLRNTIYF
-	TRBV6-5	few	TRBJ1-5	TGTGCCAGCTGCCTCCCCGGACAGCCCCAGCATTTT	CASCLPGQPQHF
TRBD1	TRBV4-1	many	TRBJ2-5	TGCGCCAGCAGCCAAGGGCCGACAGGGGGCCCGAAAGAGACCCAGTACTTC	CASSQGPTGGPKETQYF
-	TRBV20-1	few	TRBJ1-2	TGCAGTGCTCCCCCTATAGCGCTATTAGCTAACTATGGCTACACCTTC	CSAPPIALLANYGYTF
-	TRBV20-1	-	TRBJ1-6	TGCAGTGCTAGAGGGGCAGGGGACAATAATTCACCCCTCAACTTT	CSARGAGDNNSPLNF
-	TRBV24-1	many	TRBJ2-2	TGTGCCACCAGTGATCCCGCGTCCGGGGACACCGGGGAGCTGTTTTTT	CATSDPASGDTGELFF
-	TRBV10-3	-	TRBJ1-3	TGTGCCATCAGGGAGGGAAGGTCGACTGGAAACACCATATATTTT	CAIREGRSTGNTIYF
-	TRBV6-2/TRBV6-3	-	TRBJ2-2	TGTGCCAGCAGTTACTCGAGGGGGACCCTGAACACCGGGGAGCTGTTTTTT	CASSYSRGTLNTGELFF
-	TRBV11-2	many	TRBJ2-1	TGTGCCAGCAGCCAGGACAGCCCCTACAATGAGCAGTTCTTC	CASSQDSPYNEQFF
TRBD2	TRBV5-6	many	TRBJ2-7	TGTGCCAGCAGCCGGACTAGCGGGGGGTCCTCCTACGAGCAGTACTTC	CASSRTSGGSSYEQYF
-	TRBV5-1	many	TRBJ2-1	TGCGCCAGCGGCTTCAATAGCCAGGAGGATGAGCAGTTCTTC	CASGFNSQEDEQFF
-	TRBV5-1	many	TRBJ2-5	TGCGCCAGCAGCTTGGGAGACCCTCAAGAGACCCAGTACTTC	CASSLGDPQETQYF
TRBD1	TRBV29-1	many	TRBJ2-3	TGCAGCGCCCAGAAGGGACAGGGGACAGATACGCAGTATTTT	CSAQKGQGTDTQYF
-	TRBV6-5	many	TRBJ2-1	TGTGCCAGCAGCTTTGACGCATCCTACAATGAGCAGTTCTTC	CASSFDASYNEQFF
-	TRBV6-6	many	TRBJ2-6	TGTGCCAGCAGGGTAACAGGGACTGGGGCCAACGTCCTGACTTTC	CASRVTGTGANVLTF
-	TRBV4-3	-	TRBJ1-1	TGCGCCAGCAGCCAAGAACCGGGTACGAACACTGAAGCTTTCTTT	CASSQEPGTNTEAFF
-	TRBV6-2/TRBV6-3	many	TRBJ1-2	TGTGCCAGCAGTTACTCGGACACGCTCTATGGCTACACCTTC	CASSYSDTLYGYTF
TRBD1	TRBV29-1	many	TRBJ2-5	TGCAGCGCGGAGGGGGACAGGGGCTTCCAAGAGACCCAGTACTTC	CSAEGDRGFQETQYF
-	TRBV20-1	many	TRBJ2-5	TGCAGTGCCCACAGGAACCAAGAGACCCAGTACTTC	CSAHRNQETQYF
-	TRBV11-2	many	TRBJ2-1	TGTGCCAGCAGCTCCTGGGGCTTAAATGAGCAGTTCTTC	CASSSWGLNEQFF
TRBD1	TRBV14	many	TRBJ2-3	TGTGCCAGCAGCCATGCGTCAGGGGGCGATACGCAGTATTTT	CASSHASGGDTQYF
TRBD1	TRBV20-1	many	TRBJ2-7	TGCAGTGCCGCAGGGGGCTACGAGCAGTACTTC	CSAAGGYEQYF
-	TRBV7-9	many	TRBJ2-5	TGTGCCAGCACCGATGGACTGGAACAAGAGACCCAGTACTTC	CASTDGLEQETQYF
TRBD2	TRBV20-1	many	TRBJ2-1	TGCAGTGCTGCCGGGACTAGCGGCTACAATGAGCAGTTCTTC	CSAAGTSGYNEQFF
TRBD1	TRBV12-3/TRBV12-4	many	TRBJ1-1	TGTGCCAGCAGTTGGACAGGGGATTACACTGAAGCTTTCTTT	CASSWTGDYTEAFF